Listed below are T cell receptor beta chains from one sample, sequenced in a study of post-analysis software for immune sequencing data. TCRdb reanalysed the PCR reads using MiXCR and keeps one entry per CDR3 protein. The sample consists of 750,000 to 950,000 distinct CDR3 sequences, approximately 50% of them appearing once. Sequencing used blood. These receptor sequences come from a girl under 18 with multiple sclerosis. CDR3s include the opening cysteine and the closing phenylalanine or tryptophan.

>TRBV6-6|TRBJ2-1
CASSYQESNEQFF
>TRBV15|TRBJ2-7
CATSRASGTGSSYEQYF
>TRBV7-3|TRBJ2-6
CASRSGSGANVLTF
>TRBV6-1|TRBJ1-2
CASSSSTTGAYGYTF
>TRBV6-1|TRBJ1-1
CASSGDRGQGTEAFF
>TRBV2|TRBJ2-1
CASSELGLAGTRVNEQFF
>TRBV7-2|.
CASSLAGAQGTQYF
>TRBV29-1|TRBJ1-2
CSADTGGYTF
>TRBV6-2/TRBV6-3|TRBJ2-7
CASRGDVSYEQYF
>TRBV5-1|TRBJ2-7
CASRGEEAYEQYF
>TRBV6-5|TRBJ1-2
CASTPTRGQGIGTF
>TRBV12-3/TRBV12-4|TRBJ2-5
CASSPTGRGETQYF
>TRBV5-1|.
CASRQQGANEQYF
>TRBV7-9|TRBJ2-7
CASSLETGRFQDTQYF
>TRBV12-3/TRBV12-4|TRBJ1-5
CASRANSGDWGPQHF
>TRBV4-1|TRBJ2-1
CASSPTSSLHNEQFF
>TRBV5-1|TRBJ2-3
CASSWTGTSGSLASTDTQYF
>TRBV12-3/TRBV12-4|TRBJ1-2
CASSFQSLYGYTF
>TRBV5-1|TRBJ2-1
CASSGQGLAFGNEQFF
>TRBV4-1|.
CASSQETGGPYEQYF
>TRBV7-2|TRBJ1-1
CASSEGVNTEAFF
>TRBV7-2|TRBJ1-5
CASSYGTVDAGNQPQHF
>TRBV5-1|TRBJ2-1
CASSLAQGGLNEQFF
>TRBV3-1|TRBJ1-1
CASSQALTGENTEAFF
>TRBV15|TRBJ2-1
CATSRDNRGRMEQFF
>TRBV15|TRBJ2-7
CATSRDRVAGVSEQYF
>TRBV7-9|TRBJ2-3
CASIKTSGIDTQYF
>TRBV20-1|TRBJ1-5
CSAMAPSSNQPQHF
>TRBV12-3/TRBV12-4|TRBJ2-1
CASSFSGGAGDEQFF
>TRBV7-9|TRBJ1-2
CASSHQPGQGSDGYTF
>TRBV28|TRBJ2-2
CASSFPGQGTGELFF
>TRBV5-1|TRBJ2-6
CASSQRVGANVLTF
>TRBV3-1|.
CASSLGTAFRSYEQYF
>TRBV7-9|.
CASSSSPRGGFEQYF
>TRBV29-1|.
CSVGGAEQYF
>TRBV15|TRBJ2-5
CATSRGPQEIQETQYF
>TRBV6-1|TRBJ2-3
CASSGDRGSTDTQYF